One sample yielded the 2 T cell receptor beta chains listed below, sequenced in a study of T cell responses to AZD1222 COVID-19 vaccine (dated by TCRdb to the early 2020s). Sample time point, as interpreted from the label and publication: baseline before first vaccination. Library method: the immunoSEQ multiplex PCR assay. TCRdb obtained this table from immuneACCESS and retained in-frame rearrangements with V and J assigned. These tables miss some clones; where compared with another copy, unresolved V genes account for less than half of the shortfall, and the remainder is unexplained. The sample has 110,000 to 150,000 clones on record, under 95% of them singletons. In total, the top ten clones hold around 2.8% of the sample. The specimen comprised peripheral blood, sampled on day 0 of AZD1222 vaccination. The source is an adult in good health.

The chain recombines TRBV29-1 with TRBJ1-1; 11 bases agree with TRBD1. V was clipped by 7 bases and J by 5 bases; unmatched bases: 6. Germline CDR1 is SQVTM and CDR2 is ANQGSEA. This CDR3 has 13 amino acids. CDR3 DNA: TGCAGCGCTTCCGGGACAGGGGGTACTGAAGCTTTCTTT. This translates into CSASGTGGTEAFF.

The chain uses TRBV25-1 and TRBJ2-5; TRBD1 matches 8 bases. Trimming at V came to 4 bases and at J to 3 bases, leaving 7 bases not matched to a gene. CDR1 and CDR2 (germline): MGHDK, SYGVNS. The CDR3 consists of 15 residues. CDR3 sequence reads: CASSGLRDRKETQYF. The DNA for the CDR3 is TGTGCCAGCAGTGGACTCCGGGACAGGAAAGAGACCCAGTACTTC.